This TCR beta chain was captured in a study of Ad26.COV2.S vaccination and SARS-CoV-2 variants. This CDR3 spans 16 amino acids. Trimming cost V 5 bases and J 4 bases; bases outside gene matches: 4. CDR1 MNHEY and CDR2 SMNVEV come from the germline V gene (reference sequence). TCRdb keeps only in-frame clones here, not all; method: immunoSEQ multiplex PCR. The sample has roughly 380,000 clones; about 91% are singletons. The specimen comprised peripheral blood, sampled after recovery from COVID-19. The rearrangement uses TRBV27 and TRBJ2-6; 11 nucleotides align to TRBD1. This TCR derives from a human donor who had recovered from COVID-19. The CDR3, as DNA: TGTGCCAGCAGTAGGGGACAGGGGGAAGGGGCCAACGTCCTGACTTTC. Residues: CASSRGQGEGANVLTF. The whole variable domain, remainder taken from reference TRBV27 and TRBJ2-6, is EAQVTQNPRYLITVTGKKLTVTCSQNMNHEYMSWYRQDPGLGLRQIYYSMNVEVTDKGDVPEGYKVSRKEKRNFPLILESPSPNQTSLYFCASSRGQGEGANVLTFGAGSRLTVL.